This T cell receptor (beta chain) was retrieved from a study of post-analysis software for immune sequencing data. Broader study findings: Elevated frequency relative to controls characterized about 5 TRBV segments in patients, TRBV5-6, TRBV5-1 and TRBV20-1 among them.

The TCR beta cDNA libraries contained unique molecular identifiers. From the PCR reads, TCRdb called clonotypes with MiXCR, one entry per CDR3 protein. The data show about 210,000 distinct CDR3 sequences, about 30% seen once. Per the germline V gene, CDR1 is SGHRS and CDR2 is YFSETQ. Trimming cost V 4 bases and J 6 bases, with 13 bases left between them. The CDR3 length is 13 residues. This clonotype was seen a handful of times. Its antigen is as yet unknown. This sequence may be a read error, since a much larger clone differs from it by one base. V usage is TRBV5-1 and J usage is TRBJ1-2, with D tentatively TRBD1 (5 bases). The clonotype comes from a girl younger than 18 with multiple sclerosis. Sequences were obtained from blood. For the CDR3, the DNA is TGCGCCAGCAGCGCTCGACGGGGGAATGGCTACACCTTC. This codes for CASSARRGNGYTF.